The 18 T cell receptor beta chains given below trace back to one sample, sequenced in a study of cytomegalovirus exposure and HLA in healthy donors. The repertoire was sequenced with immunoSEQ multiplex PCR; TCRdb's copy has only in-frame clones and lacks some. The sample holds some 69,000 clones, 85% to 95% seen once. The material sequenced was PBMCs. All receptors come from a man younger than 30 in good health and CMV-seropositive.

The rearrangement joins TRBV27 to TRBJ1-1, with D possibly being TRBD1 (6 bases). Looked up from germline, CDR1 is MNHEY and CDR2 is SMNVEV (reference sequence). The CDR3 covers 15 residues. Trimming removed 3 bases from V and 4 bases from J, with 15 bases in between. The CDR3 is CASSFIGGGGTEAFF. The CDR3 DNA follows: TGTGCCAGCAGTTTTATAGGGGGAGGGGGCACTGAAGCTTTCTTT.

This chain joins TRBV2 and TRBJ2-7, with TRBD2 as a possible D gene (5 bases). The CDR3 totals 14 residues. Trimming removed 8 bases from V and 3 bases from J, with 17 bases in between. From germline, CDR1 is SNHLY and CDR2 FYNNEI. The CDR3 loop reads CASERPAESYEQYF. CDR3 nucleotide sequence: TGTGCCAGCGAGCGGCCGGCAGAGAGCTACGAGCAGTACTTC.

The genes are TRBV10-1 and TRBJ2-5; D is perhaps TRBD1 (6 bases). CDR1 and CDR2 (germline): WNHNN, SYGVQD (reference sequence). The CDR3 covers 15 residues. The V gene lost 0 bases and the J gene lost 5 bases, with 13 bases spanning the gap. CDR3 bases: TGCGCCAGCAGTGAGTCGCTGGGGGCAGAGGAGACCCAGTACTTC. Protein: CASSESLGAEETQYF.

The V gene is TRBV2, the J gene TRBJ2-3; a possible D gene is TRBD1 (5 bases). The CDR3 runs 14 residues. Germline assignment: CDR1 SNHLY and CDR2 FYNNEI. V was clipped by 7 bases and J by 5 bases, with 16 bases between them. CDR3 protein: CASNGKGVIDTQYF. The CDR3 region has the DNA TGTGCCAGCAATGGTAAAGGGGTGATAGATACGCAGTATTTT. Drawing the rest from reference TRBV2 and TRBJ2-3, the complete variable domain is EPEVTQTPSHQVTQMGQEVILRCVPISNHLYFYWYRQILGQKVEFLVSFYNNEISEKSEIFDDQFSVERPDGSNFTLKIRSTKLEDSAMYFCASNGKGVIDTQYFGPGTRLTVL.

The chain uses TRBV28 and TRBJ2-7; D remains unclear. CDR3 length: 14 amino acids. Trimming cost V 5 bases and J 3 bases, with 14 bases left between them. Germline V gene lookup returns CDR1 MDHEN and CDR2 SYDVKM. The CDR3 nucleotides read TGTGCCAGCAGTGTTGGTATGAGGAACTACGAGCAGTACTTC. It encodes CASSVGMRNYEQYF. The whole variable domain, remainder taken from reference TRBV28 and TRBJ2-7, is DVKVTQSSRYLVKRTGEKVFLECVQDMDHENMFWYRQDPGLGLRLIYFSYDVKMKEKGDIPEGYSVSREKKERFSLILESASTNQTSMYLCASSVGMRNYEQYFGPGTRLTVT.

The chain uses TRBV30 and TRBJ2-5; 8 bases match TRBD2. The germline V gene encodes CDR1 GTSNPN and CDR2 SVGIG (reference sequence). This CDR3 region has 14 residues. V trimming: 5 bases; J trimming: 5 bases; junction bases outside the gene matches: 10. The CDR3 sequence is CAWGPGLVLETQYF. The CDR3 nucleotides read TGTGCCTGGGGTCCGGGACTAGTTCTGGAGACCCAGTACTTC.

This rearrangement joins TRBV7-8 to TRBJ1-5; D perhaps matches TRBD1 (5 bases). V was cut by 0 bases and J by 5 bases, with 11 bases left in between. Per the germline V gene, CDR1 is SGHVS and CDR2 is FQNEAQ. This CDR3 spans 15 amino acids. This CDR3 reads CASSLAMTEHQPQHF. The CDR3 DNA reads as TGTGCCAGCAGCTTAGCCATGACAGAGCATCAGCCCCAGCATTTT.

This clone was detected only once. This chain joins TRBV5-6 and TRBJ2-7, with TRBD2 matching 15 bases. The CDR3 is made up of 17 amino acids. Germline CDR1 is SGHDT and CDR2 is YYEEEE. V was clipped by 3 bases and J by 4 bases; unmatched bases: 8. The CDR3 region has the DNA TGTGCCAGCAGCTACCTCGGACTAGCGGGAGGGCCGTACGAGCAGTACTTC. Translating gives CASSYLGLAGGPYEQYF.

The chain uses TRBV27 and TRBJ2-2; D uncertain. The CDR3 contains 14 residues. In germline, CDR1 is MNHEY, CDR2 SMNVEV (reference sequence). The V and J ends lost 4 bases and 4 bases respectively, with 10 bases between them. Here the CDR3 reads CASSSDMATGELFF. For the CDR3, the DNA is TGTGCCAGCAGTTCCGACATGGCCACCGGGGAGCTGTTTTTT.

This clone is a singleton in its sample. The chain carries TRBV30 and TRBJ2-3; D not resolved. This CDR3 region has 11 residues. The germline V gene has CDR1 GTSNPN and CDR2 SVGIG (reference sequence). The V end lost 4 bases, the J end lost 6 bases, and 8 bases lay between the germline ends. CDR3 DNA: TGTGCCTGGATGTCCGTGGATACGCAGTATTTT. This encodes CAWMSVDTQYF.

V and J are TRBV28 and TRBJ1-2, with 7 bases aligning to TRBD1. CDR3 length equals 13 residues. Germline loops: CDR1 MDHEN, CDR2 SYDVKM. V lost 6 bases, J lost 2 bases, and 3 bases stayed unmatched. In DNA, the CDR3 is TGTGCCAGCAGGCCGGGACAGAACTATGGCTACACCTTC. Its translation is CASRPGQNYGYTF.

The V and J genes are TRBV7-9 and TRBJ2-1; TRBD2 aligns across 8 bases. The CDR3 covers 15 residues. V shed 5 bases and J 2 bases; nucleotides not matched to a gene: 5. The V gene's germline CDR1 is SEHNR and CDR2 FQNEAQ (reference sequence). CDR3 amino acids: CASSPTGGPYNEQFF. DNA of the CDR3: TGTGCCAGCAGCCCAACGGGGGGGCCCTACAATGAGCAGTTCTTC.

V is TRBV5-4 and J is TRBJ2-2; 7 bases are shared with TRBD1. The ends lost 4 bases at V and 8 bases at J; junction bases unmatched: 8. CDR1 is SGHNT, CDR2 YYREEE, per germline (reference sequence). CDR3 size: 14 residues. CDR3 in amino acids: CASSTTGDVGELFF. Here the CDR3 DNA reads TGTGCCAGCAGCACTACAGGGGATGTAGGGGAGCTGTTTTTT.

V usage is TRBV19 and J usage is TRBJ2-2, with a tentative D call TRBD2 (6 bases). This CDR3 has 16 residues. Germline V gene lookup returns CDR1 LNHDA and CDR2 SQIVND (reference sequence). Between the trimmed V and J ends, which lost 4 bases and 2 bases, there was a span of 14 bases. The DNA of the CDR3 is TGTGCCAGTAGTAAGGTCAGGGAGGTAAACACCGGGGAGCTGTTTTTT. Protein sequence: CASSKVREVNTGELFF.

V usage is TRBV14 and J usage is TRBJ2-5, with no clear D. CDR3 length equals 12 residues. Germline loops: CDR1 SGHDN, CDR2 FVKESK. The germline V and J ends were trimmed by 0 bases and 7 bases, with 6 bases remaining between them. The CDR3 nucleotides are TGTGCCAGCAGCCAAGATGAAGCGACCCAGTACTTC. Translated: CASSQDEATQYF.

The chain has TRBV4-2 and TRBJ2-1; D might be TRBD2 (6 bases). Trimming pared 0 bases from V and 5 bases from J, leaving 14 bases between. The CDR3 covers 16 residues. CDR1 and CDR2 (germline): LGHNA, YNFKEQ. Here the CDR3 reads CASSQDRSGQHNEQFF. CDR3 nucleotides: TGTGCCAGCAGCCAAGATCGTAGCGGTCAACACAATGAGCAGTTCTTC.

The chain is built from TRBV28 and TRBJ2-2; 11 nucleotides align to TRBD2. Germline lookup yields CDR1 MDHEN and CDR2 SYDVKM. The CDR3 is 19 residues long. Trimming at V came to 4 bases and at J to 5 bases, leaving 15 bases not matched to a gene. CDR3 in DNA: TGTGCCAGCAGTTCAAAGGCTAGCGGGAGGAGTGCGCTGACCGGGGAGCTGTTTTTT. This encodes CASSSKASGRSALTGELFF.

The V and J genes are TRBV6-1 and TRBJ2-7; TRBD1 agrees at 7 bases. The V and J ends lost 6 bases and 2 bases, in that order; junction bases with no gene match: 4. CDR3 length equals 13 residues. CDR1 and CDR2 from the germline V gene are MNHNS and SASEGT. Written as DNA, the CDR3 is TGTGCCAGCAGCTACAGGGGCCCCTACGAGCAGTACTTC. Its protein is CASSYRGPYEQYF.